One sample yielded the 25 T cell receptor beta chains listed below, sequenced in a study of cytomegalovirus exposure and HLA in healthy donors. In the PCR, 60 Vbeta and 13 Jbeta primers were used. The data were produced by immunoSEQ multiplex PCR, yet TCRdb's version contains in-frame clones alone and is incomplete. The table lists about 200,000 clones, roughly 83% of them singletons. The material sequenced was PBMCs. The receptors originated from a woman aged 50 to 65 in good health and CMV-seronegative.

V gene TRBV5-6 combines with J gene TRBJ2-6; 7 bases agree with TRBD1. Per the germline V gene, CDR1 is SGHDT and CDR2 is YYEEEE. The CDR3 totals 17 residues. The J segment lost 0 bases and the V segment lost 1 base, leaving 4 bases of the junction unmatched. The DNA of the CDR3 is TGTGCCAGCAGCTTGACAGGGGTTTACTCTGGGGCCAACGTCCTGACTTTC. This translates into CASSLTGVYSGANVLTF.

The chain carries TRBV13 and TRBJ1-3; D might be TRBD1 (5 bases). This CDR3 has 15 amino acids. Per the germline V gene, CDR1 is PRHDT and CDR2 is FYEKMQ (reference sequence). The V end lost 4 bases, the J end lost 2 bases, and 12 bases lay between the germline ends. CDR3 DNA: TGTGCCAGCAGCTCGGGGGGGGATGCTGGAAACACCATATATTTT. Amino acids: CASSSGGDAGNTIYF.

This clone showed up just a few times. V usage is TRBV5-1 and J usage is TRBJ1-2, with D possibly TRBD1 on 5 matching bases. Trimming pared 1 base from V and 4 bases from J, leaving 8 bases between. The CDR3 sequence is 13 residues long. The germline V gene has CDR1 SGHRS and CDR2 YFSETQ. CDR3 sequence (DNA): TGCGCCAGCAGCTTGAGGGGCAGCTATGGCTACACCTTC. Its protein is CASSLRGSYGYTF.

This chain links TRBV28 with TRBJ1-1; D perhaps matches TRBD1 (5 bases). The CDR3 runs 17 residues. V was trimmed by 3 bases and J by 4 bases, leaving 21 bases between them. Germline assignment: CDR1 MDHEN and CDR2 SYDVKM. This CDR3 reads CASSLDTGYGGGTEAFF. CDR3 in DNA: TGTGCCAGCAGTTTGGACACCGGCTACGGGGGAGGCACTGAAGCTTTCTTT.

The J gene is TRBJ2-3, the V gene TRBV7-2, with 7 bases lining up with TRBD2. Germline V gene data show CDR1 as SGHTA and CDR2 as FQGNSA. This CDR3 is 17 amino acids long. V dropped 1 base and J dropped 7; count of bases not matched to a gene: 14. The CDR3 bases are TGTGCCAGCAGCTTAGGGGGCTGGACTAGAGATTCATATACGCAGTATTTT. Translated, it gives CASSLGGWTRDSYTQYF. Together with reference TRBV7-2 and TRBJ2-3, the CDR3 gives the full variable domain: GAGVSQSPSNKVTEKGKDVELRCDPISGHTALYWYRQSLGQGLEFLIYFQGNSAPDKSGLPSDRFSAERTGGSVSTLTIQRTQQEDSAVYLCASSLGGWTRDSYTQYFGPGTRLTVL.

A word on this clone: The junction and the germline gene differ at one end; a read error may be behind it. Other DNA sequences from this sample encode an identical CDR3 as well. The chain combines TRBV7-9 with TRBJ2-7, with 10 nucleotides matching TRBD2. The germline CDR1 and CDR2 sequences are SEHNR and FQNEAQ (reference sequence). The CDR3 is 17 amino acids. The CDR3 region has the DNA TGCGCCAGCAGCCAACCTGGAGGGACTAGCGTCTCCTACGAGCAGTACTTC. Translating it yields CASSQPGGTSVSYEQYF.

The chain is built from TRBV5-1 and TRBJ2-5; D is uncertain. Trimming shortened V by 4 bases and J by 5 bases, and 21 bases separated the two germline ends. Germline lookup yields CDR1 SGHRS and CDR2 YFSETQ. The CDR3 totals 16 residues. CDR3 DNA: TGCGCCAGCAGCCCCTCGACACGCCCTGGGTGGGAGACCCAGTACTTC. This translates into CASSPSTRPGWETQYF. Variable domain in full (rest from reference TRBV5-1 and TRBJ2-5): KAGVTQTPRYLIKTRGQQVTLSCSPISGHRSVSWYQQTPGQGLQFLFEYFSETQRNKGNFPGRFSGRQFSNSRSEMNVSTLELGDSALYLCASSPSTRPGWETQYFGPGTRLLVL.

V and J are TRBV11-3 and TRBJ2-7, with 13 positions matching TRBD2. Trimming cost V 1 base and J 5 bases; bases outside gene matches: 2. The length of the CDR3 is 15 residues. Germline CDR1 SGHNT, CDR2 YENEEA. The CDR3 region is CASSLGLAGGHEQYF. The CDR3 DNA reads as TGTGCCAGCAGCTTAGGACTAGCGGGGGGTCACGAGCAGTACTTC.

The chain is built from TRBV4-3 and TRBJ1-2, with D hard to call. This CDR3 has 11 amino acids. Trimming left V 0 bases short and J 6 bases short, with 2 bases between. Per germline, CDR1 LGHNA and CDR2 YSLEER. CDR3 amino acids: CASSQDNGYTF. The CDR3 DNA reads TGCGCCAGCAGCCAAGACAATGGCTACACCTTC.

This clone turned up a few times. The gene calls are TRBV14 and TRBJ1-1; tentative D call: TRBD1 (6 bases). Trimming took off 7 bases at V and 4 bases at J, with 22 bases between the two ends. This CDR3 has 16 amino acids. Germline V lookup: CDR1 SGHDN, CDR2 FVKESK. In DNA form, the CDR3 reads TGTGCCAGCAATCTTGGGAATGGAAAAGGGGGCACTGAAGCTTTCTTT. Amino acid sequence: CASNLGNGKGGTEAFF. Full variable domain (outside the CDR3, taken from reference TRBV14 and TRBJ1-1): EAGVTQFPSHSVIEKGQTVTLRCDPISGHDNLYWYRRVMGKEIKFLLHFVKESKQDESGMPNNRFLAERTGGTYSTLKVQPAELEDSGVYFCASNLGNGKGGTEAFFGQGTRLTVV.

The rearrangement joins TRBV28 to TRBJ1-2; possibly TRBD1 for D (5 bases). CDR3 length: 15 residues. CDR1 is MDHEN and CDR2 is SYDVKM in the germline V gene. V lost 3 bases to trimming and J lost 2 bases, with 13 bases between them. CDR3 DNA: TGTGCCAGCAGTTTGTGGGTCGCAGGGAACTATGGCTACACCTTC. Its translation is CASSLWVAGNYGYTF.

J is TRBJ1-2 and V is TRBV4-3; TRBD1 agrees at 8 bases. Germline CDR1 and CDR2: LGHNA and YSLEER. The V and J ends lost 3 bases and 4 bases, in that order; junction bases with no gene match: 10. The CDR3 is made up of 16 amino acids. In DNA, the CDR3 is TGCGCCAGCAGCCAGGGGTTGGACAGGGTGAGCTATGGCTACACCTTC. It yields the protein CASSQGLDRVSYGYTF.

This clone was picked up one time. The V and J genes are TRBV27 and TRBJ1-1, with 8 bases that match TRBD1. CDR3 length: 17 residues. V trimming: 2 bases; J trimming: 7 bases; junction bases outside the gene matches: 15. In germline, CDR1 is MNHEY, CDR2 SMNVEV (reference sequence). Here the CDR3 reads CASSLTVPGTGYSEAFF. In nucleotides, the CDR3 is TGTGCCAGCAGTTTAACGGTCCCCGGGACAGGCTATAGTGAAGCTTTCTTT.

This clone was picked up one time. The rearrangement links TRBV6-5 to TRBJ2-7, with TRBD1 matching over 7 bases. Unmatched junction bases numbered 5, after V lost 5 bases and J lost 1 base. Germline lookup yields CDR1 MNHEY and CDR2 SVGAGI. This CDR3 has 14 residues. This CDR3 is CASSPRQGSYEQYF. CDR3 in DNA: TGTGCCAGCAGTCCCCGACAGGGATCCTACGAGCAGTACTTC.

The rearrangement joins TRBV5-4 to TRBJ1-3, with D possibly matching TRBD1 (6 bases). CDR1 is SGHNT, CDR2 YYREEE, per germline (reference sequence). The CDR3 has 15 amino acids. The ends were cut back, 0 bases at V and 4 bases at J, with 11 bases in the middle. CDR3 sequence reads: CASSLAPGTGNTIYF. The CDR3 nucleotides read TGTGCCAGCAGCTTGGCCCCGGGGACAGGAAACACCATATATTTT.

This sequence joins TRBV27 and TRBJ2-3; TRBD2 might be the D (7 bases). CDR1 MNHEY and CDR2 SMNVEV come from the germline V gene (reference sequence). V was cut by 6 bases and J by 1 base, with 14 bases left in between. The CDR3 length is 15 residues. The CDR3 reads CASRPTRGRTDTQYF. In DNA form, the CDR3 reads TGTGCCAGCAGGCCGACGCGGGGGCGCACAGATACGCAGTATTTT.

This chain uses TRBV4-1 with TRBJ1-2; D unresolved. The V gene's germline CDR1 is MGHRA and CDR2 YSYEKL. The CDR3 has 15 amino acids. V lost 1 base and J lost 4, with 13 bases in between. The CDR3 here is CASSQAEGLGYGYTF. CDR3 bases: TGCGCCAGCAGCCAAGCGGAGGGCCTCGGCTATGGCTACACCTTC.

The genes are TRBV7-9 and TRBJ1-2, with 8 bases aligning to TRBD1. The length of the CDR3 is 15 residues. In germline, CDR1 is SEHNR, CDR2 FQNEAQ (reference sequence). Trimming took 2 bases from V and 0 from J; bases not matched to a gene: 2. The CDR3 DNA reads as TGTGCCAGCAGCTTACAGGGGGCATCTAACTATGGCTACACCTTC. It codes for CASSLQGASNYGYTF. The full variable domain, its missing parts supplied by reference TRBV7-9 and TRBJ1-2, is DTGVSQNPRHKITKRGQNVTFRCDPISEHNRLYWYRQTLGQGPEFLTYFQNEAQLEKSRLLSDRFSAERPKGSFSTLEIQRTEQGDSAMYLCASSLQGASNYGYTFGSGTRLTVV.

The chain couples TRBV6-5 to TRBJ1-4; D is unresolved. Per germline, CDR1 MNHEY and CDR2 SVGAGI. V shed 5 bases and J shed 3 bases, with 10 bases lying between them. The CDR3 totals 14 residues. The CDR3 nucleotides are TGTGCCAGCAGTAAGAGGGATGCTAATGAAAAACTGTTTTTT. As protein: CASSKRDANEKLFF.

The rearrangement joins TRBV29-1 to TRBJ2-3; 12 bases fit TRBD2. The CDR3 totals 15 residues. V trimming: 5 bases; J trimming: 2 bases; junction bases outside the gene matches: 5. The germline V gene encodes CDR1 SQVTM and CDR2 ANQGSEA. As DNA, the CDR3 is TGCAGCGTTACGACTAGCGGGGGCCCCACAGATACGCAGTATTTT. Its translation is CSVTTSGGPTDTQYF.

The chain joins TRBV28 to TRBJ1-5; perhaps TRBD1 as D (6 bases). Trimming pared 5 bases from V and 4 bases from J, leaving 12 bases between. This CDR3 comprises 14 residues. Germline V CDR1 and CDR2: MDHEN, SYDVKM. CDR3 nucleotides: TGTGCCAGCAGTCAAACAGGGTTAAATCAGCCCCAGCATTTT. Its protein product is CASSQTGLNQPQHF.

CDR3 amino acids: CATSSDDRMGEKLFF. The DNA for the CDR3 is TGTGCCACCAGCAGTGACGACAGGATGGGTGAAAAACTGTTTTTT. The chain carries TRBV15 and TRBJ1-4, with a possible D match to TRBD1 (6 bases). The CDR3 totals 15 residues. Trimming took 3 bases from V and 7 from J, leaving 15 bases between them. Germline values: CDR1 LNHNV, CDR2 YYDKDF (reference sequence).

V gene TRBV9 combines with J gene TRBJ2-3, with 13 bases matching TRBD2. CDR3 length: 16 amino acids. The V and J ends lost 8 bases and 0 bases, in that order; junction bases with no gene match: 6. Looked up from germline, CDR1 is SGDLS and CDR2 is YYNGEE. CDR3 in DNA: TGTGCCAGTGGGACTAGCGGGATCCCTAGCACAGATACGCAGTATTTT. Its translation: CASGTSGIPSTDTQYF.

This clone turned up a few times. This chain uses TRBV7-6 with TRBJ1-1, with 7 bases lining up with TRBD1. The germline gives CDR1 SGHVS, CDR2 FNYEAQ. The CDR3 is made up of 14 amino acids. With 5 bases clipped from V and 2 bases from J, the junction kept 5 bases outside the gene matches. CDR3 loop: CASSHDRVNTEAFF. The CDR3 DNA follows: TGTGCCAGCAGCCATGACAGGGTCAACACTGAAGCTTTCTTT.

V and J are TRBV7-9 and TRBJ1-2; D unclear. Trimming left V 6 bases short and J 0 bases short, with 5 bases between. Germline loops: CDR1 SEHNR, CDR2 FQNEAQ (reference sequence). The CDR3 loop spans 12 amino acids. The CDR3 here is CASSPSNYGYTF. The DNA of the CDR3 is TGTGCCAGCAGTCCCTCTAACTATGGCTACACCTTC. Filled out from reference TRBV7-9 and TRBJ1-2, the complete variable domain reads DTGVSQNPRHKITKRGQNVTFRCDPISEHNRLYWYRQTLGQGPEFLTYFQNEAQLEKSRLLSDRFSAERPKGSFSTLEIQRTEQGDSAMYLCASSPSNYGYTFGSGTRLTVV.